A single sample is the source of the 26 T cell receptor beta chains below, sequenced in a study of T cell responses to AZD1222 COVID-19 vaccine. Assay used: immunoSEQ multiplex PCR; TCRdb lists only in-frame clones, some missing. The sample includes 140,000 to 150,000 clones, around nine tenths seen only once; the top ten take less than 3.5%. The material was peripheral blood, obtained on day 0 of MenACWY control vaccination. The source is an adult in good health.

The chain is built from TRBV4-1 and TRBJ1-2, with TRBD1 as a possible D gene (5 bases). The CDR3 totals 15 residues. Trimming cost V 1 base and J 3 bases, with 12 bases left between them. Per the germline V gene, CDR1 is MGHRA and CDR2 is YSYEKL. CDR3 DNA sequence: TGCGCCAGCAGCCAAGTGGGGGACTACTACTATGGCTACACCTTC. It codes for CASSQVGDYYYGYTF.

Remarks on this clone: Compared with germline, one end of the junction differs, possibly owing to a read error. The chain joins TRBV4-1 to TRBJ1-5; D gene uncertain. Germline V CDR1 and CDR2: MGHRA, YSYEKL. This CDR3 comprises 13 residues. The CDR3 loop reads CASSPTSLQPQHF. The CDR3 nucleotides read TGCGCCAGTAGCCCTACTTCCCTTCAGCCCCAGCATTTT.

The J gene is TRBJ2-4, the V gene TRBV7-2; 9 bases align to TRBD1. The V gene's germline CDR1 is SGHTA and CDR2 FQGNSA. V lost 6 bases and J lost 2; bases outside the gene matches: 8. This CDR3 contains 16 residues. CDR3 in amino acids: CASRSTGGGTKNIQYF. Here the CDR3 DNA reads TGTGCCAGCAGGTCTACAGGGGGCGGAACCAAAAACATTCAGTACTTC.

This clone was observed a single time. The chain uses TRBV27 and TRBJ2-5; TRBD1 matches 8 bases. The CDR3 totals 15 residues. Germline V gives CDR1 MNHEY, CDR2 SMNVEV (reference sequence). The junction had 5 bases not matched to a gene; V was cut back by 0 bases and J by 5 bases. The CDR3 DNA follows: TGTGCCAGCAGTTTATCGTACCCAGGGGGCGAGACCCAGTACTTC. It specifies CASSLSYPGGETQYF.

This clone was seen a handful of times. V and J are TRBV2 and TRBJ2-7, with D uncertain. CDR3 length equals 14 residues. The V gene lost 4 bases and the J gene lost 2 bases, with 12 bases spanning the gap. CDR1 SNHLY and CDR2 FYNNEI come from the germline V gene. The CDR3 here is CASSVRSDTYEQYF. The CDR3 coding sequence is TGTGCCAGCAGTGTGCGCTCCGATACCTACGAGCAGTACTTC.

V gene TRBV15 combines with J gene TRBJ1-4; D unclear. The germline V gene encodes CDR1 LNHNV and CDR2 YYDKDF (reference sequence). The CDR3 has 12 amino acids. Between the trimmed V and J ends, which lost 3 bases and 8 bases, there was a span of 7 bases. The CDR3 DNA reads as TGTGCCACCAGCAGTCGAGGGGAAAAACTGTTTTTT. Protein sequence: CATSSRGEKLFF.

CDR3: CASSQEGGWREAFF. Here the CDR3 DNA reads TGTGCCAGCAGCCAAGAAGGGGGCTGGCGTGAAGCTTTCTTT. The chain recombines TRBV3-1 (or the pseudogene TRBV3-2) with TRBJ1-1; the match to TRBD1 covers 7 bases. The V gene end was trimmed by 0 bases and the J gene end by 7 bases; junction bases not matched to a gene: 5. Germline values: CDR1 LGHDT, CDR2 YNNKEL (reference sequence). The CDR3 sequence is 14 residues long.

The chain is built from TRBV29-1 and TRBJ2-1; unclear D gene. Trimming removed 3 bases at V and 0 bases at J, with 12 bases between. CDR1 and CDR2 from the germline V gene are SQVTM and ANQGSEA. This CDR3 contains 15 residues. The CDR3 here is CSVEAAWSSYNEQFF. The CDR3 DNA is TGCAGCGTTGAGGCAGCCTGGAGCTCCTACAATGAGCAGTTCTTC.

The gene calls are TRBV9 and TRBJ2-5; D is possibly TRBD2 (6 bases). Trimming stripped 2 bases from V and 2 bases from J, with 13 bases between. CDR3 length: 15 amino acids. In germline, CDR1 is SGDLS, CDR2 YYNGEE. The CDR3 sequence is CASSVTAAGQETQYF. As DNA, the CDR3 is TGTGCCAGCAGCGTCACCGCGGCGGGGCAAGAGACCCAGTACTTC.

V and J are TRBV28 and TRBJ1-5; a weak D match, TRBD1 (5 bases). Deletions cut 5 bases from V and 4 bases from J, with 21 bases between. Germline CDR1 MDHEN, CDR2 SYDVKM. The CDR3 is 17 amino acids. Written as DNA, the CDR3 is TGTGCCAGCAGTGTTGGGGGGGGTCAGGGTGGAAATCAGCCCCAGCATTTT. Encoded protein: CASSVGGGQGGNQPQHF.

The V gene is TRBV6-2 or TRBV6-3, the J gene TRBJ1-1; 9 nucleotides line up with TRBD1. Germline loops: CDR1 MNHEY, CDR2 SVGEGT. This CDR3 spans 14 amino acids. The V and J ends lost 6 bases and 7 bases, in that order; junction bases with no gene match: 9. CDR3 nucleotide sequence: TGTGCCAGCAGCCCGGACAGGGGTCGGGATGAAGCTTTCTTT. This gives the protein CASSPDRGRDEAFF.

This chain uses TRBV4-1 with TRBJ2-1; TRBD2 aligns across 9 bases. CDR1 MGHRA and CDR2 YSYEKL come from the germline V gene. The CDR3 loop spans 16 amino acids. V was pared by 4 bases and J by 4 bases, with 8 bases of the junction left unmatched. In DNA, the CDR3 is TGCGCCAGCAGCCTACATAGCGGGAGTGGGTACAATGAGCAGTTCTTC. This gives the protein CASSLHSGSGYNEQFF.

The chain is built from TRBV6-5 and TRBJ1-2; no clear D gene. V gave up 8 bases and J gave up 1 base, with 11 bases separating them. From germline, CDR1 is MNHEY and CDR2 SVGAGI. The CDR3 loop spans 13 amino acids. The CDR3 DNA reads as TGTGCCAGCCTCTCGGCAGATAACTATGGCTACACCTTC. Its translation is CASLSADNYGYTF.

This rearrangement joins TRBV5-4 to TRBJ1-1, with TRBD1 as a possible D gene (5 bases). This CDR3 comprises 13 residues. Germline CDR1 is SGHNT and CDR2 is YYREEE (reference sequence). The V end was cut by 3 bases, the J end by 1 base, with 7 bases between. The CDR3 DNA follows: TGTGCCAGCAGCTACGACAGGAACACTGAAGCTTTCTTT. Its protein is CASSYDRNTEAFF.

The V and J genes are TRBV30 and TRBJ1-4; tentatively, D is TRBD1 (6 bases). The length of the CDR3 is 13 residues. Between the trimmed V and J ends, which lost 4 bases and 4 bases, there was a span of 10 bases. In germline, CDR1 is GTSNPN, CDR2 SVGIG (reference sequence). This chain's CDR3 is CAWMTGFNEKLFF. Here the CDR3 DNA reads TGTGCCTGGATGACAGGCTTTAATGAAAAACTGTTTTTT.

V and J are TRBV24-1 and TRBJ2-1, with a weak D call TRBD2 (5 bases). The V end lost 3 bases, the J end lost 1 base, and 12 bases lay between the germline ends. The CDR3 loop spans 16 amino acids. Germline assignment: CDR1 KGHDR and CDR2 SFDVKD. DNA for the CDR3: TGTGCCACCAGTGATCCCCGGCTAGCATCCTACAATGAGCAGTTCTTC. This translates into CATSDPRLASYNEQFF.

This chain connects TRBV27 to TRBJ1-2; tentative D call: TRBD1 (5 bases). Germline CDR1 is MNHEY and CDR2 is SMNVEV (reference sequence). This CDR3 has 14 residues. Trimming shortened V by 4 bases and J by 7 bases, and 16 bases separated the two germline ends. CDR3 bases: TGTGCCAGCAGTTGGGGTATGGGGGACGGTGGCTACACCTTC. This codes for CASSWGMGDGGYTF.

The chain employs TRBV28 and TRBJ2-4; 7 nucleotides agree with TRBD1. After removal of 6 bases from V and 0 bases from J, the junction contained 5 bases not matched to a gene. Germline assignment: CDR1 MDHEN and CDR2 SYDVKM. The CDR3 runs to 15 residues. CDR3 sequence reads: CASRPDRVAKNIQYF. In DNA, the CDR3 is TGTGCCAGCAGGCCCGACAGGGTAGCCAAAAACATTCAGTACTTC.

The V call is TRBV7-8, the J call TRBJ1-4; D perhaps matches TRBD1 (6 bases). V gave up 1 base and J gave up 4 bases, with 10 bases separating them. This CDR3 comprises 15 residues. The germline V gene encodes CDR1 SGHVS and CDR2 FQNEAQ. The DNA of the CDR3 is TGTGCCAGCAGCTTAGAGTCAGGGGTTAATGAAAAACTGTTTTTT. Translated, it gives CASSLESGVNEKLFF.

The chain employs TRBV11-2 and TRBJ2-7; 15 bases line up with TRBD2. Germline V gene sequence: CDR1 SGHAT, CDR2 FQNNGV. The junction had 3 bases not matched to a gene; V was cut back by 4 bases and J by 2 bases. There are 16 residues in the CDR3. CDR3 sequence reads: CASSSGLAGGTYEQYF. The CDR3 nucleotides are TGTGCCAGCAGCTCGGGACTAGCGGGGGGTACCTACGAGCAGTACTTC. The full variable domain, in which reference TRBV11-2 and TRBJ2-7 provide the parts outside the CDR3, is EAGVAQSPRYKIIEKRQSVAFWCNPISGHATLYWYQQILGQGPKLLIQFQNNGVVDDSQLPKDRFSAERLKGVDSTLKIQPAKLEDSAVYLCASSSGLAGGTYEQYFGPGTRLTVT.

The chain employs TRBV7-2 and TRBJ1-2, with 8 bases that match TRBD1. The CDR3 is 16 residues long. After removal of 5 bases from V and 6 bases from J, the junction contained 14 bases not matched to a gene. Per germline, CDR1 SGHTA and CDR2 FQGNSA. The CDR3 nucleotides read TGTGCCAGCAGCCCCCAAGTAGGTCAGGGGGCCGATGGCTACACCTTC. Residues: CASSPQVGQGADGYTF.

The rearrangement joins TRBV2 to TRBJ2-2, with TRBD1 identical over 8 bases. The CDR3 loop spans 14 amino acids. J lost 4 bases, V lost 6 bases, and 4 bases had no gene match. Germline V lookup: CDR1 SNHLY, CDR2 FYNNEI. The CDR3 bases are TGTGCCAGCAGCCGACAGGGGTCCACCGGGGAGCTGTTTTTT. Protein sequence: CASSRQGSTGELFF.

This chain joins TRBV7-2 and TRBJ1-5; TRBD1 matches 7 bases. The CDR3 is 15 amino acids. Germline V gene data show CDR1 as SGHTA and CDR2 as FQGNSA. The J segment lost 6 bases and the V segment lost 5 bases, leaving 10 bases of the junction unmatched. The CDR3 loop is CASSPWTGTAQPQHF. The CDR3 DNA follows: TGTGCCAGCAGCCCGTGGACAGGAACGGCTCAGCCCCAGCATTTT.

Here the CDR3 reads CASSQLETQHF. CDR3 DNA: TGTGCCAGCAGTCAACTCGAAACCCAGCATTTT. V gene TRBV2 combines with J gene TRBJ1-5; unclear D gene. The CDR3 sequence is 11 residues long. Trimming stripped 5 bases from V and 11 bases from J, with 10 bases between. From germline, CDR1 is SNHLY and CDR2 FYNNEI.

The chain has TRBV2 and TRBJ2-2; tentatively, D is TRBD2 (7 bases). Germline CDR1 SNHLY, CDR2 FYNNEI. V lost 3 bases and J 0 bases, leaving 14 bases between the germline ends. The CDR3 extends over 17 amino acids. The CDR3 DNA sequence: TGTGCCAGCAGTGACGACGGGGGGCCCTCGAACACCGGGGAGCTGTTTTTT. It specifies CASSDDGGPSNTGELFF.

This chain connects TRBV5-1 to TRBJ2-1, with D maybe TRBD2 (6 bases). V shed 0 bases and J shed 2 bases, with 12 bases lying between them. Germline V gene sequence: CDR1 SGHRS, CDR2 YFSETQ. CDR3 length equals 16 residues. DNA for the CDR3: TGCGCCAGCAGCTTGGACGGGAGTGGTCCCTACAATGAGCAGTTCTTC. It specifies CASSLDGSGPYNEQFF.